What follows are 24 T cell receptor beta chains derived from one specimen sequenced in a study of shared clonotypes between healthy human individuals (dated by TCRdb to between 2020 and 2021). Library prep was done by the immunoSEQ multiplex PCR assay. Entries here come from immuneACCESS through TCRdb and include only in-frame sequences with V and J called. Some clones fail to appear in such tables; in the studies checked, an unresolved V gene covers under half of the shortfall, and the cause of the remainder is unknown. In all, the sample holds about 680,000 clones, and about three quarters of those were seen once. Jointly, the top ten make up around 1.8% of the sample. Sequencing input: memory CD4+ T cells sorted from blood. The label giving this sample's cell subset or site can be read as: CD45RA-negative fraction. The receptors shown here come from a woman under 40 in good health.

This rearrangement joins TRBV7-9 to TRBJ1-2, with 7 nucleotides matching TRBD1. The CDR3 is 13 amino acids. The ends lost 5 bases at V and 4 bases at J; junction bases unmatched: 4. The germline V gene encodes CDR1 SEHNR and CDR2 FQNEAQ (reference sequence). The CDR3 DNA follows: TGTGCCAGCAGCCTGACAGGGTTCTATGGCTACACCTTC. Its translation: CASSLTGFYGYTF.

The genes are TRBV19 and TRBJ2-7; 9 bases fit TRBD1. The CDR3 covers 14 residues. J lost 5 bases, V lost 6 bases, and 8 bases had no gene match. Looked up from germline, CDR1 is LNHDA and CDR2 is SQIVND (reference sequence). This CDR3 reads CASRPGQGYHEQYF. The CDR3 coding sequence is TGTGCCAGTAGGCCGGGACAGGGATACCACGAGCAGTACTTC.

This chain uses TRBV7-2 with TRBJ2-3; TRBD2 aligns across 9 bases. The CDR3 runs to 16 residues. Germline trimming cut 5 bases from V and 2 bases from J; bases unmatched to any gene: 8. CDR1 and CDR2 (germline): SGHTA, FQGNSA. The CDR3 here is CASSRKTSGITDTQYF. CDR3 nucleotides: TGTGCCAGCAGCCGAAAGACTAGCGGCATCACAGATACGCAGTATTTT.

The sample holds one count of this clone. The chain recombines TRBV6-6 with TRBJ1-5; D may be TRBD1 (5 bases). The germline V gene encodes CDR1 MNHNY and CDR2 SVGAGI (reference sequence). The CDR3 is 16 amino acids. The ends were cut back, 3 bases at V and 7 bases at J, with 19 bases in the middle. The CDR3 DNA is TGTGCCAGCAGTTATACCACGGCGGGGACGGGACAGCCCCAGCATTTT. Its protein product is CASSYTTAGTGQPQHF.

This chain joins TRBV5-1 and TRBJ1-2; D remains ambiguous. The V and J ends lost 4 bases and 4 bases respectively, with 11 bases between them. This CDR3 comprises 13 residues. Germline-derived CDR1 and CDR2 are SGHRS and YFSETQ. CDR3: CASSREGGYGYTF. CDR3 nucleotide sequence: TGCGCCAGCAGCCGCGAGGGCGGCTATGGCTACACCTTC.

The J gene is TRBJ2-3, the V gene TRBV9; 13 bases agree with TRBD2. Trimming took 4 bases from V and 2 from J; bases not matched to a gene: 7. Germline V gives CDR1 SGDLS, CDR2 YYNGEE. The CDR3 is 17 amino acids. CDR3 amino acids: CASSPRGLAGLTDTQYF. The DNA for the CDR3 is TGTGCCAGCAGCCCCAGGGGACTAGCGGGACTCACAGATACGCAGTATTTT.

J is TRBJ1-2 and V is TRBV6-5; 9 bases line up with TRBD1. V lost 6 bases and J lost 4; bases outside the gene matches: 6. CDR3 length: 14 amino acids. The germline CDR1 and CDR2 sequences are MNHEY and SVGAGI. CDR3 region: CASRRTGDTYGYTF. The CDR3 bases are TGTGCCAGCAGACGGACAGGGGATACCTATGGCTACACCTTC.

The chain joins TRBV19 to TRBJ1-2, with TRBD1 matching over 9 bases. This CDR3 has 14 residues. J gave up 8 bases and V 4 bases, and 8 bases lay outside the gene matches. The germline V gene encodes CDR1 LNHDA and CDR2 SQIVND (reference sequence). CDR3 amino acids: CASSTMGQGKGYTF. CDR3 bases: TGTGCCAGTAGTACCATGGGACAGGGTAAGGGCTACACCTTC.

This chain joins TRBV7-2 and TRBJ2-3; 7 nucleotides match TRBD1. With 5 bases clipped from V and 2 bases from J, the junction kept 10 bases outside the gene matches. Germline assignment: CDR1 SGHTA and CDR2 FQGNSA. The CDR3 is made up of 16 amino acids. The CDR3 coding sequence is TGTGCCAGCAGCCTAACCGGGACAGCTAACACAGATACGCAGTATTTT. This codes for CASSLTGTANTDTQYF.

A remark on this clone: Other DNA sequences in the sample encode the same CDR3. The chain recombines TRBV30 with TRBJ2-5; D is unresolved. The CDR3 is made up of 12 amino acids. Trimming pared 0 bases from V and 4 bases from J, leaving 6 bases between. Germline CDR1 and CDR2: GTSNPN and SVGIG (reference sequence). The CDR3 nucleotides read TGTGCCTGGAGTGTACTTCGAGAGACCCAGTACTTC. This sequence encodes CAWSVLRETQYF. The whole variable domain, filled in from reference TRBV30 and TRBJ2-5, reads SQTIHQWPATLVQPVGSPLSLECTVEGTSNPNLYWYRQAAGRGLQLLFYSVGIGQISSEVPQNLSASRPQDRQFILSSKKLLLSDSGFYLCAWSVLRETQYFGPGTRLLVL.

The chain joins TRBV6-5 to TRBJ2-4; the D call may be TRBD1 or TRBD2 (5 bases each). The ends were cut back, 7 bases at V and 5 bases at J, with 12 bases in the middle. Germline V gene sequence: CDR1 MNHEY, CDR2 SVGAGI. CDR3 size: 13 residues. In nucleotides, the CDR3 is TGTGCCAGCAAAGGGACCGGTGAAAACATTCAGTACTTC. The encoded protein is CASKGTGENIQYF.

This clone was observed a handful of times. V is TRBV14 and J is TRBJ2-1; no firm D call. Germline V gene sequence: CDR1 SGHDN, CDR2 FVKESK. The CDR3 sequence is 13 residues long. V was trimmed by 0 bases and J by 4 bases, leaving 4 bases between them. The CDR3 coding sequence is TGTGCCAGCAGCCAAGACAGTTACAATGAGCAGTTCTTC. Residues: CASSQDSYNEQFF.

The rearrangement joins TRBV5-4 to TRBJ2-2; TRBD1 aligns across 9 bases. The CDR3 has 15 residues. Germline V lookup: CDR1 SGHNT, CDR2 YYREEE (reference sequence). The junction had 9 bases not matched to a gene; V was cut back by 4 bases and J by 8 bases. The CDR3 sequence: CASSRGQGNFGELFF. CDR3 in DNA: TGTGCCAGCAGCCGAGGACAGGGGAATTTTGGGGAGCTGTTTTTT.

The chain uses TRBV29-1 and TRBJ2-7, with D possibly TRBD1 on 6 matching bases. The germline V gene encodes CDR1 SQVTM and CDR2 ANQGSEA. Trimming stripped 7 bases from V and 4 bases from J, with 11 bases between. This CDR3 has 11 residues. DNA of the CDR3: TGCAGCGCACGACAGGAGTACGAGCAGTACTTC. As protein: CSARQEYEQYF.

J is TRBJ2-7 and V is TRBV5-1; tentatively, D is TRBD1 (5 bases). CDR1 is SGHRS and CDR2 is YFSETQ in the germline V gene. Trimming stripped 1 base from V and 0 bases from J, with 11 bases between. This CDR3 is built from 15 residues. The CDR3 DNA follows: TGCGCCAGCAGCTTGCAGGGAATAGGCTCCTACGAGCAGTACTTC. It encodes CASSLQGIGSYEQYF.

This clone is a singleton in its sample. This chain links TRBV18 with TRBJ2-7; a possible D gene is TRBD1 (6 bases). The V and J ends lost 4 bases and 7 bases respectively, with 17 bases between them. The CDR3 runs to 14 residues. Germline values: CDR1 KGHSH, CDR2 LQKENI. This CDR3 is CASSQTDRSGEQYF. The DNA of the CDR3 is TGTGCCAGCTCACAAACAGACAGGTCGGGGGAGCAGTACTTC.

The chain links TRBV28 to TRBJ1-5; TRBD1 matches 10 bases. Germline V gives CDR1 MDHEN, CDR2 SYDVKM. The CDR3 covers 14 residues. The trim removed 7 bases at V and 3 bases at J, leaving 3 bases unmatched. The CDR3 reads CASNDRGHNQPQHF. CDR3 bases: TGTGCCAGCAATGACAGGGGGCACAATCAGCCCCAGCATTTT.

A remark on this clone: The same CDR3 also results from other DNA sequences found in this sample. The chain carries TRBV5-1 and TRBJ2-3; D gene ambiguous. CDR3 length: 14 amino acids. Trimming stripped 0 bases from V and 0 bases from J, with 5 bases between. Germline loops: CDR1 SGHRS, CDR2 YFSETQ. This chain's CDR3 is CASSLDLSTDTQYF. The CDR3 bases are TGCGCCAGCAGCTTGGATCTTAGCACAGATACGCAGTATTTT.

The rearrangement links TRBV7-2 to TRBJ1-2; D is unclear. Germline loops: CDR1 SGHTA, CDR2 FQGNSA. The CDR3 has 13 residues. Trimming cost V 7 bases and J 8 bases, with 17 bases left between them. The CDR3 region is CASTLSRTTGYTF. CDR3 nucleotides: TGTGCCAGCACCCTCTCCCGGACTACGGGCTACACCTTC.

The chain joins TRBV5-8 to TRBJ2-1, with no clear D. The CDR3 contains 16 residues. Germline values: CDR1 SGHTS, CDR2 YDEGEE. Trimming left V 1 base short and J 0 bases short, with 11 bases between. Here the CDR3 reads CASSLKSLSSYNEQFF. The CDR3 nucleotides read TGTGCCAGCAGCTTGAAGTCTTTGAGCTCCTACAATGAGCAGTTCTTC.

The chain couples TRBV9 to TRBJ2-3, with 8 bases identical to TRBD2. Germline V lookup: CDR1 SGDLS, CDR2 YYNGEE. This CDR3 is built from 15 residues. With 0 bases clipped from V and 0 bases from J, the junction kept 0 bases outside the gene matches. The CDR3 sequence: CASSVASGSTDTQYF. The CDR3 DNA sequence: TGTGCCAGCAGCGTAGCTAGCGGGAGCACAGATACGCAGTATTTT.

V is TRBV14 and J is TRBJ1-4; possibly TRBD1 for D (5 bases). This CDR3 region has 15 residues. V was cut by 0 bases and J by 8 bases, with 13 bases left in between. Germline values: CDR1 SGHDN, CDR2 FVKESK. CDR3 sequence: CASSQDLGAREKLFF. CDR3 sequence (DNA): TGTGCCAGCAGCCAAGATCTCGGGGCACGGGAAAAACTGTTTTTT.

DNA of the CDR3: TGCGCCAGCAGCTTGGTAGGGACTCGGAGCTCCTACGAGCAGTACTTC. Amino acid sequence: CASSLVGTRSSYEQYF. V usage is TRBV5-1 and J usage is TRBJ2-7, with a possible D match to TRBD2 (6 bases). The CDR3 runs to 16 residues. The ends were cut back, 0 bases at V and 0 bases at J, with 13 bases in the middle. CDR1 and CDR2 (germline): SGHRS, YFSETQ.

This clone was observed a single time. This chain links TRBV10-1 with TRBJ1-5; D gene uncertain. V lost 5 bases and J lost 0, with 20 bases in between. The CDR3 runs to 18 residues. The germline V gene encodes CDR1 WNHNN and CDR2 SYGVQD (reference sequence). CDR3 bases: TGCGCCAGCAGTCCCGGGCCAACATCCATCTATAGCAATCAGCCCCAGCATTTT. Residues: CASSPGPTSIYSNQPQHF.